The rows below give T cell receptor beta chains drawn from one sample of a study of T-cell reconstitution after alpha-beta-depleted transplantation in children. TCRdb analysed the PCR reads with MiXCR anew, one entry per CDR3 protein. Seen here are about half a million distinct CDR3 sequences, about 12% observed once, and the top ten hold over 5.5%. The sample in question was PBMCs from the stem cell graft donor, obtained from the stem cell graft. The receptors derive from a human donor who donated a stem cell graft to a child with combined immunodeficiency. Each CDR3 is given with its conserved first and last residue. Fields, in order: clone size, V gene, J gene, D gene, CDR3 DNA, CDR3 protein. A D gene is named only where the DNA matches it firmly. Size is stated for part of the rows, as once, few or many counts, or as a class when the clone is expanded.

>-|TRBV15|TRBJ2-3|TRBD2
TGTGCCACCAGCAGAGAGGGGGGAGGGGACACAGATACGCAGTATTTT
CATSREGGGDTDTQYF
>few|TRBV7-6|TRBJ2-3|TRBD1
TGTGCCAGCAGCATTGGGACAGGACTCACAGATACGCAGTATTTT
CASSIGTGLTDTQYF
>few|TRBV12-3/TRBV12-4|TRBJ2-7|-
TGTGCCAGCAGTTCGACTAGAGCGGTCGAGCAGTACTTC
CASSSTRAVEQYF
>many|TRBV6-5|TRBJ2-5|TRBD1
TGTGCCAGCAGTTACTCGGGACAGGGGCGAGAGACCCAGTACTTC
CASSYSGQGRETQYF
>-|TRBV5-1|TRBJ2-6|-
TGCGCCAGCAGCTTGGGTGGGACTGTCACTGGGGCCAACGTCCTGACTTTC
CASSLGGTVTGANVLTF
>few|TRBV10-3|TRBJ1-2|-
TGTGCCACCAATACCCAAAGCACTAACTATGGCTACACCTTC
CATNTQSTNYGYTF
>many|TRBV20-1|TRBJ2-1|TRBD2
TGCAGTGCTAGAAAAGGACTAGCGGGCTCCTACAATGAGCAGTTCTTC
CSARKGLAGSYNEQFF
>few|TRBV3-1|TRBJ2-7|-
TGTGCCAGCAGCCAAAGATTAGGGGACGTTGAGTACTTC
CASSQRLGDVEYF
>-|TRBV6-5|TRBJ1-2|TRBD1
TGTGCCAGCAGTTCGTTCAGGGGGCAATATGGCTACACCTTC
CASSSFRGQYGYTF
>many|TRBV4-3|TRBJ2-7|TRBD2
TGCGCCAGCAGCCAAGTACTAGCGGAATACTACGAGCAGTACTTC
CASSQVLAEYYEQYF
>-|TRBV12-3/TRBV12-4|TRBJ2-2|-
TGTGCCACCACGGCGGGGTCCGGGGAGCTGTTTTTT
CATTAGSGELFF
>few|TRBV7-9|TRBJ1-6|-
TGTGCCAGCAGTCTTGGGAACAATTCACCCCTCCACTTT
CASSLGNNSPLHF
>-|TRBV7-8|TRBJ2-1|-
TGTGCCAGCAGCTTTCAAGCGGACCTTTACAATGAGCAGTTCTTC
CASSFQADLYNEQFF
>many|TRBV29-1|TRBJ1-1|-
TGCAGCGTTCCACATAGGAACACTGAAGCTTTCTTT
CSVPHRNTEAFF
>once|TRBV20-1|TRBJ2-2|TRBD2
TGCTGGGCCCCCTGCGGGCTAGCGGGAGGATTCTCAAACACCGGGGAGCTGTTTTTT
CWAPCGLAGGFSNTGELFF
>few|TRBV4-2|TRBJ1-2|-
TGTGCCAGCAGCCAAGATAGGCAGGGAGGGCGGCATGGTGGCTACACCTTC
CASSQDRQGGRHGGYTF
>few|TRBV14|TRBJ2-5|TRBD2
TGTGCCAGCAGCCAAGAGTGGCGGGGGTACCAAGAGACCCAGTACTTC
CASSQEWRGYQETQYF
>-|TRBV14|TRBJ1-6|TRBD1
TGTGCCAGCAGCCCGACAGGGGGCTTGGGTAATTCACCCCTCCACTTT
CASSPTGGLGNSPLHF
>few|TRBV4-3|TRBJ2-1|-
TGCGCCAGCAGCCAAGGTGATAACAGGGGAGGGGACTACAATGAGCAGTTCTTC
CASSQGDNRGGDYNEQFF
>few|TRBV7-2|TRBJ2-1|-
TGTGCCAGCAGCTGGCGAGACGGGTACAATGAGCAGTTCTTC
CASSWRDGYNEQFF